This T cell receptor (beta chain) emerged from a study of T-cell reconstitution after alpha-beta-depleted transplantation in children. The germline V gene has CDR1 MDHEN and CDR2 SYDVKM. V was clipped by 3 bases and J by 0 bases, with 12 bases between them. The CDR3 covers 16 residues. Preparation of the TCRbeta library was carried out with unique molecular identifiers. One entry per CDR3 protein results from TCRdb running MiXCR on the PCR reads. The sample records around 450,000 distinct CDR3 sequences, about 10% being singletons. This clonotype was seen many times. The clonotype was recovered from a child younger than 10 with inherited bone marrow failure, due to receive a stem cell transplant. The sample in question was PBMCs, obtained before TCRalphabeta/CD19-depleted stem cell transplant. The V gene is TRBV28, the J gene TRBJ2-1, with D uncertain. The CDR3 region is CASSFTAKSSYNEQFF. CDR3 in DNA: TGTGCCAGCAGTTTTACGGCCAAGAGCTCCTACAATGAGCAGTTCTTC.